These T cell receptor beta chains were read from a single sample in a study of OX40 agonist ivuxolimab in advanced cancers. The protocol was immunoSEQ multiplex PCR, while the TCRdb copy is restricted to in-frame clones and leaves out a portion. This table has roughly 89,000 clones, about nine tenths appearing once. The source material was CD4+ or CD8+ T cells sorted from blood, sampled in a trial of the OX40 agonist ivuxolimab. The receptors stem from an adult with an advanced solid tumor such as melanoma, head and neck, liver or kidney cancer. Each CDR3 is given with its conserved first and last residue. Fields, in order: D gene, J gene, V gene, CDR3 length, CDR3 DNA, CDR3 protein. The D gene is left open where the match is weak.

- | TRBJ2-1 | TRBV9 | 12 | TGTGCCAGCAGCGTTACCGGACTTGAGCAGTTCTTC | CASSVTGLEQFF
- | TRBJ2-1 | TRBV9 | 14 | TGTGCCAGCAGCGACCTGACAGAGGGTCATGAGCAGTTCTTC | CASSDLTEGHEQFF
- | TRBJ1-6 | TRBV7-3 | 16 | TGTGCCAGCAGCTTAGACGGAGCCCCCTATAATTCACCCCTCCACTTT | CASSLDGAPYNSPLHF
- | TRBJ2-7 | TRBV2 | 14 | TGTGCCAGCAGGCCCCGGAGGGGGCAGTACGAGCAGTACTTC | CASRPRRGQYEQYF
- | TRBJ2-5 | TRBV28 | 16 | TGTGCCAGCAGTTTAGTGGTGAGCGGCCTCCGGGAGACCCAGTACTTC | CASSLVVSGLRETQYF
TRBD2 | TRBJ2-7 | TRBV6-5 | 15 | TGTGCCAGCAGTTCCGCCGGGACTAGCGTATACGAGCAGTACTTC | CASSSAGTSVYEQYF
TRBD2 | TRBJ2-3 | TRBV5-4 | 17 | TGTGCCAGCAGCTTGGCACCAGCGGGGGGGAGCACAGATACGCAGTATTTT | CASSLAPAGGSTDTQYF
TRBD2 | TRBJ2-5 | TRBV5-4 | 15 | TGTGCCAGCAGTTCAGCCACTAGCGGTTTAGAGACCCAGTACTTC | CASSSATSGLETQYF
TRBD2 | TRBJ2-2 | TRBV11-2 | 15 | TGTGCCAGCAGCTTGCGACTAGCGGGGGGCGGGGAGCTGTTTTTT | CASSLRLAGGGELFF
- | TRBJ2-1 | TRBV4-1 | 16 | TGCGCCAGCAGCCAAGATCGATACAGCCCCAACAGGGAGCAGTTCTTC | CASSQDRYSPNREQFF
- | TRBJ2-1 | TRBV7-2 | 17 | TGTGCCAGCAGCTTATCCTCCAACGCGAGGAGGTACAATGAGCAGTTCTTC | CASSLSSNARRYNEQFF
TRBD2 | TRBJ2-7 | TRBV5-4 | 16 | TGTGCCAGCAGCCAAGGGGGTAGCGGGAGGCGGAACGAGCAGTACTTC | CASSQGGSGRRNEQYF
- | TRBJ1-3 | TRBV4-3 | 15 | TGCGCCAGCAGCCAAACAGGGACAATGAGGGACACCATATATTTT | CASSQTGTMRDTIYF
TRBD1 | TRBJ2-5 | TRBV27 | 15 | TGTGCCAGCAGTTTAAGCCCTGGACAGGGACAGACCCAGTACTTC | CASSLSPGQGQTQYF
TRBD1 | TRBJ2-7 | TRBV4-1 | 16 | TGCGCCAGCAGCCAAGATGGTGGACAGGGGTTGCGCGAGCAGTACTTC | CASSQDGGQGLREQYF
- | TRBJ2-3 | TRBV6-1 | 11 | TGTGCCAGCAGTATACTCGATACGCAGTATTTT | CASSILDTQYF
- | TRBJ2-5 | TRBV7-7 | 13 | TGTGCCAGCAGCTTTCAGGGTGGGGAGACCCAGTACTTC | CASSFQGGETQYF
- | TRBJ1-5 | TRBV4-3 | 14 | TGCGCCAGCAGCCAAGATTGGGGGTTTCAGCCCCAGCATTTT | CASSQDWGFQPQHF
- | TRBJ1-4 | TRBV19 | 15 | TGTGCCAGTAGTAAGTTCGCGACTTCTAATGAAAAACTGTTTTTT | CASSKFATSNEKLFF